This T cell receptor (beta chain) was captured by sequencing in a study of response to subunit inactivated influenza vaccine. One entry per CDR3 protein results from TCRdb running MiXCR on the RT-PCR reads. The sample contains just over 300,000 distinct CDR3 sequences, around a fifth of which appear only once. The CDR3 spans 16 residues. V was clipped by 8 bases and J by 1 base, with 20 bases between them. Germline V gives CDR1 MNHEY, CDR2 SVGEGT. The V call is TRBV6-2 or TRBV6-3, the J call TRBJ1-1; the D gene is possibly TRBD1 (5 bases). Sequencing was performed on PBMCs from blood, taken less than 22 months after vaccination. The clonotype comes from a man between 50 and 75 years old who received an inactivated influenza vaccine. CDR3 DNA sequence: TGTGCCAGCTCGGGGTTCCGACCCCAGGGGAACACTGAAGCTTTCTTT. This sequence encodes CASSGFRPQGNTEAFF.